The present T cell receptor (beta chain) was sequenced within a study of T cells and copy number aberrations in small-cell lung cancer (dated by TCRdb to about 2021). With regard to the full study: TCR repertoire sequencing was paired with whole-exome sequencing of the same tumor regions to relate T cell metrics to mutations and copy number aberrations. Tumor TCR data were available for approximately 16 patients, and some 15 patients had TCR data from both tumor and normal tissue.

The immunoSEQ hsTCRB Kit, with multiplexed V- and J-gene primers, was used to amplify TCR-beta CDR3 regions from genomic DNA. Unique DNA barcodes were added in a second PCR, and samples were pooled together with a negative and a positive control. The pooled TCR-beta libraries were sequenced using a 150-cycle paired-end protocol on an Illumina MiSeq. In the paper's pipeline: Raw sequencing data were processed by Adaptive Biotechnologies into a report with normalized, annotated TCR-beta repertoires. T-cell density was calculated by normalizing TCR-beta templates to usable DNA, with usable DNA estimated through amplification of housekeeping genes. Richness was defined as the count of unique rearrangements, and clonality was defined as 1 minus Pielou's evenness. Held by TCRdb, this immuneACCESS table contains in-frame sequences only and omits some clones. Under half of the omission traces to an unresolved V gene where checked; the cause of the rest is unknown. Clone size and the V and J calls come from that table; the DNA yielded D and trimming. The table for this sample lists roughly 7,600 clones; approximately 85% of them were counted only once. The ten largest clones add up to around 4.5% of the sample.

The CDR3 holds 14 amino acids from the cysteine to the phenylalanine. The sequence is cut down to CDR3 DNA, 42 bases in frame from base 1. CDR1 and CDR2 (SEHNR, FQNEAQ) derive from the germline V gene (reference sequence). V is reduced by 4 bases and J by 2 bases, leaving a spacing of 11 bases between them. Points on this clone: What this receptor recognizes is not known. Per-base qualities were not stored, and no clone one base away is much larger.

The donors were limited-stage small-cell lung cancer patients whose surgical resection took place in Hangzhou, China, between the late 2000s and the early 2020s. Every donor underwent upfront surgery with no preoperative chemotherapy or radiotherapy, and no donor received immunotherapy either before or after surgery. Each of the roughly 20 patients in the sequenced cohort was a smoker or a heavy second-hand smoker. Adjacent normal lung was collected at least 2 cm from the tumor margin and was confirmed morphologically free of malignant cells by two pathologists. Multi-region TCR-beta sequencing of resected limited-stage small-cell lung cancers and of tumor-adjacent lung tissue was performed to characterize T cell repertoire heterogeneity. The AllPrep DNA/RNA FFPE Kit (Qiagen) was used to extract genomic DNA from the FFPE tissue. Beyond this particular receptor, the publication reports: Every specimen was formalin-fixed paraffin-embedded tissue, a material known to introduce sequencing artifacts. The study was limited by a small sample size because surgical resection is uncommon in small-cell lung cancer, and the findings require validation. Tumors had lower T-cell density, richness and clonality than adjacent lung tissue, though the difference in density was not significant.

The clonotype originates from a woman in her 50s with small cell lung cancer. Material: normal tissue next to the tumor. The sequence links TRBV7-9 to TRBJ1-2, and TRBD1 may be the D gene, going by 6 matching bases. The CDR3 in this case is CASSSTGRNYGYTF. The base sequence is TGTGCCAGCAGCTCGACAGGAAGAAACTATGGCTACACCTTC.